Each of the 12 T cell receptor beta chains below was sequenced from the same sample in a study of post-analysis software for immune sequencing data. Study-wide findings and caveats: TRBV5-6, TRBV5-1 and TRBV20-1 were among four to six TRBV segments more frequent in patients than controls.

No antigens are known for them. The TCR beta cDNA libraries contained unique molecular identifiers. Via MiXCR, TCRdb re-called the PCR reads, giving one row per CDR3 protein. This table holds about 770,000 distinct CDR3 sequences, approximately 44% found once. Sequencing was carried out using blood. The receptors derive from a girl aged 10 to 17 with multiple sclerosis.

This sequence joins TRBV12-3 or TRBV12-4 and TRBJ2-7; a possible D gene is TRBD1 (5 bases). The J call could be wrong; TRBJ2-5 is a better fit for the DNA end. This CDR3 is 13 amino acids long. The CDR3 is CASSLTGYETQYF. CDR3 sequence (DNA): TGTGCCAGCAGTCTTACAGGTTACGAGACCCAGTACTTC.

This clonotype was seen a few times. The rearrangement uses TRBV15 and TRBJ2-7; D may be TRBD1 (5 bases). Per germline, CDR1 LNHNV and CDR2 YYDKDF (reference sequence). This CDR3 has 16 amino acids. V gave up 3 bases and J gave up 7 bases, with 22 bases separating them. The CDR3 loop reads CATSSLPSAQGQEQYF. The CDR3 DNA is TGTGCCACCAGCAGTCTCCCATCGGCGCAGGGCCAAGAGCAGTACTTC.

Turning to this clonotype: The junction shows a germline mismatch at one end, possibly a read error. This chain uses TRBV10-3 with TRBJ2-3, with TRBD2 as a possible D gene (6 bases). CDR1 and CDR2 (germline): ENHRY, SYGVKD. CDR3 length: 13 residues. The CDR3 nucleotides read TGTACCATCAGTGAGGGACTTACAGATACGCAGTATTTT. Translation: CTISEGLTDTQYF.

This clonotype has just a few counts. The rearrangement joins TRBV28 to TRBJ2-5; perhaps TRBD1 as D (8 bases). This CDR3 has 14 residues. V was trimmed by 8 bases and J by 5 bases, leaving 18 bases between them. Germline loops: CDR1 MDHEN, CDR2 SYDVKM. CDR3: CASGQGAGVETQYF. In DNA form, the CDR3 reads TGTGCCAGCGGCCAGGGGGCGGGAGTGGAGACCCAGTACTTC.

This chain links TRBV5-6 with TRBJ2-7; D is unclear. The end of the DNA is better explained by TRBJ2-5, so the J call may be wrong. From germline, CDR1 is SGHDT and CDR2 YYEEEE. The CDR3 spans 13 residues. CDR3 bases: TGTGCCAGCAGCCTTAGCCTTACGGAGACCCAGTACTTC. Amino acid sequence: CASSLSLTETQYF.

The rearrangement uses TRBV28 and TRBJ2-7; D is undetermined. Trimming stripped 3 bases from V and 3 bases from J, with 12 bases between. CDR1 is MDHEN and CDR2 is SYDVKM in the germline V gene. This CDR3 contains 14 residues. The CDR3 DNA sequence: TGTGCCAGCAGTTTCGTAAGGGTTGGCTACGAGCAGTACTTC. Translating gives CASSFVRVGYEQYF.

V usage is TRBV5-1 and J usage is TRBJ1-1; no clear D gene. Germline V gene sequence: CDR1 SGHRS, CDR2 YFSETQ. The CDR3 is 13 residues long. The germline V and J ends were trimmed by 7 bases and 1 base, with 11 bases remaining between them. CDR3 bases: TGCGCCAGCCAATCCGACCCGAACACTGAAGCTTTCTTT. The encoded protein is CASQSDPNTEAFF.

The sample holds a few counts of this clonotype. The gene calls are TRBV12-3 or TRBV12-4 and TRBJ2-7; perhaps TRBD2 as D (6 bases). The CDR3 runs 14 residues. V was pared by 5 bases and J by 6 bases, with 17 bases between. In DNA, the CDR3 is TGTGCCAGCAGTATCCGGGACTGGGACTCCGAGCAGTACTTC. Translating gives CASSIRDWDSEQYF.

V and J are TRBV24-1 and TRBJ2-2; a weak D match, TRBD1 (6 bases). CDR3 length equals 12 residues. Germline CDR1 reads KGHDR; CDR2 reads SFDVKD. The CDR3: CALEGVTGELFF. CDR3 nucleotides: TGTGCTCTTGAGGGGGTCACCGGGGAGCTGTTTTTT.

The V gene is TRBV20-1, the J gene TRBJ1-2; the match to TRBD1 covers 9 bases. V shed 1 base and J 2 bases; nucleotides not matched to a gene: 5. The CDR3 covers 15 residues. The germline V gene has CDR1 DFQATT and CDR2 SNEGSKA (reference sequence). This chain's CDR3 is CSARGGQGLNYGYTF. Written as DNA, the CDR3 is TGCAGTGCTAGAGGTGGACAGGGGTTGAACTATGGCTACACCTTC.

V and J are TRBV12-3 or TRBV12-4 and TRBJ2-3, with no clear D. Trimming left V 4 bases short and J 4 bases short, with 6 bases between. CDR3 length: 12 amino acids. CDR3 nucleotide sequence: TGTGCCAGCAGTTACTTACCAGATACGCAGTATTTT. This codes for CASSYLPDTQYF.

J is TRBJ2-5 and V is TRBV6-2 or TRBV6-3; no firm D call. Germline V gives CDR1 MNHEY, CDR2 SVGEGT. The CDR3 length is 15 residues. V lost 6 bases and J lost 1, with 15 bases in between. This CDR3 is CASSSLRHRQETQYF. The CDR3 bases are TGTGCCAGCAGCTCCTTACGGCACCGCCAAGAGACCCAGTACTTC.